One sample yielded the 14 T cell receptor beta chains listed below, sequenced in a study of cytomegalovirus exposure and HLA in healthy donors (dated by TCRdb to about 2017). Library construction relied on the immunoSEQ multiplex PCR assay. For the multiplex PCR, a mixture combining 60 forward primers for TCR Vbeta segments and 13 reverse primers for TCR Jbeta segments was used. The source is immuneACCESS, and TCRdb retained only in-frame sequences with V and J called. Part of the clones is not carried over; for the studies checked, unresolved V genes explain less than half of this, and the remainder is unexplained. The sample table records 150,000 or so clones; around 80% of these occur just once. Around 3.6% of the sample is in the top ten clones. The specimen was PBMCs. These receptors came from a woman aged 40 to 55 in good health and CMV-seronegative.

The chain recombines TRBV29-1 with TRBJ2-1; tentatively, D is TRBD1 (6 bases). The CDR3 is 13 residues long. Germline CDR1 SQVTM, CDR2 ANQGSEA. V gave up 4 bases and J gave up 4 bases, with 11 bases separating them. The CDR3 DNA sequence: TGCAGCGTTGCCCAGGACAGATACAATGAGCAGTTCTTC. Its protein product is CSVAQDRYNEQFF.

This clone was observed a single time. Written as DNA, the CDR3 is TGTGCCAGCACCTGGACAGGAGACGTGAACGAGCAGTACTTC. This translates into CASTWTGDVNEQYF. The rearrangement joins TRBV2 to TRBJ2-7, with 7 bases lining up with TRBD1. The V segment lost 7 bases and the J segment 5 bases; nucleotides outside the gene matches: 11. The CDR3 is 14 amino acids. From germline, CDR1 is SNHLY and CDR2 FYNNEI. The whole variable domain, remainder taken from reference TRBV2 and TRBJ2-7, is EPEVTQTPSHQVTQMGQEVILRCVPISNHLYFYWYRQILGQKVEFLVSFYNNEISEKSEIFDDQFSVERPDGSNFTLKIRSTKLEDSAMYFCASTWTGDVNEQYFGPGTRLTVT.

The chain joins TRBV4-2 to TRBJ2-1, with D possibly matching TRBD2 (7 bases). V lost 0 bases and J lost 5, with 14 bases in between. The germline V gene has CDR1 LGHNA and CDR2 YNFKEQ. CDR3 size: 16 residues. DNA for the CDR3: TGTGCCAGCAGCCAAGATGTGGGGGGGGCTAACAATGAGCAGTTCTTC. Residues: CASSQDVGGANNEQFF.

CDR3 DNA sequence: TGTGCCAGCAGTTACTCTCTACAGGGCTGGGATGAGCAGTTCTTC. This translates into CASSYSLQGWDEQFF. V is TRBV6-5 and J is TRBJ2-1; D might be TRBD1 (6 bases). Germline CDR1 and CDR2: MNHEY and SVGAGI. The CDR3 loop spans 15 amino acids. V lost 0 bases and J 8 bases, leaving 14 bases between the germline ends.

This clone has a single count. The chain carries TRBV6-5 and TRBJ2-2; 9 bases are a match to TRBD2. Trimming at V came to 4 bases and at J to 6 bases, leaving 9 bases not matched to a gene. CDR3 length: 16 residues. Germline CDR1 reads MNHEY; CDR2 reads SVGAGI. DNA of the CDR3: TGTGCCAGCAGTTTCCCTAGCGGGATGGGGGCCGGGGAGCTGTTTTTT. This translates into CASSFPSGMGAGELFF.

The chain has TRBV14 and TRBJ2-1, with 9 nucleotides matching TRBD2. The CDR3 covers 14 residues. V was clipped by 4 bases and J by 4 bases; unmatched bases: 2. Germline V gene data show CDR1 as SGHDN and CDR2 as FVKESK. CDR3 DNA: TGTGCCAGCAGCCGGCTAGCGGGGTACAATGAGCAGTTCTTC. Its translation: CASSRLAGYNEQFF.

The rearrangement joins TRBV14 to TRBJ1-1; D remains unclear. The CDR3 has 15 amino acids. Germline CDR1 SGHDN, CDR2 FVKESK. The V and J ends lost 0 bases and 1 base respectively, with 9 bases between them. CDR3 in DNA: TGTGCCAGCAGCCAAGATCTTGGCGGGAACACTGAAGCTTTCTTT. Translation gives CASSQDLGGNTEAFF.

This rearrangement joins TRBV7-2 to TRBJ2-5; 9 bases map to TRBD2. Germline V gene sequence: CDR1 SGHTA, CDR2 FQGNSA. V was pared by 2 bases and J by 5 bases, with 6 bases of the junction left unmatched. This CDR3 has 15 amino acids. In DNA form, the CDR3 reads TGTGCCAGCAGCTTAAGGCGGGGGGGTGGGGAGACCCAGTACTTC. The encoded protein is CASSLRRGGGETQYF.

The chain uses TRBV28 and TRBJ1-1; D not resolved. Trimming shortened V by 3 bases and J by 8 bases, and 7 bases separated the two germline ends. This CDR3 is built from 11 residues. CDR1 is MDHEN, CDR2 SYDVKM, per germline. CDR3 DNA sequence: TGTGCCAGCAGTTTGTTCCAGGAAGCTTTCTTT. Translated: CASSLFQEAFF. The full variable domain, its missing parts supplied by reference TRBV28 and TRBJ1-1, is DVKVTQSSRYLVKRTGEKVFLECVQDMDHENMFWYRQDPGLGLRLIYFSYDVKMKEKGDIPEGYSVSREKKERFSLILESASTNQTSMYLCASSLFQEAFFGQGTRLTVV.

V gene TRBV10-3 combines with J gene TRBJ1-1; D ambiguous. Trimming pared 2 bases from V and 4 bases from J, leaving 8 bases between. This CDR3 region has 13 residues. Germline CDR1 ENHRY, CDR2 SYGVKD. CDR3: CAISEEVGTEAFF. The CDR3 region has the DNA TGTGCCATCAGTGAGGAGGTAGGCACTGAAGCTTTCTTT.

The J gene is TRBJ2-1, the V gene TRBV6-1; a weak D match, TRBD1 (6 bases). The V and J ends lost 5 bases and 10 bases respectively, with 15 bases between them. Germline lookup yields CDR1 MNHNS and CDR2 SASEGT. This CDR3 has 13 amino acids. CDR3 sequence (DNA): TGTGCCAGCAGTCCGGACAGTCCAATGGAGCAGTTCTTC. Its translation: CASSPDSPMEQFF.

This chain links TRBV5-1 with TRBJ2-3; 8 positions agree with TRBD2. Germline V gene lookup returns CDR1 SGHRS and CDR2 YFSETQ. The length of the CDR3 is 17 residues. V trimming: 4 bases; J trimming: 0 bases; junction bases outside the gene matches: 10. CDR3: CASSGLAGSLSTDTQYF. The CDR3 DNA sequence: TGCGCCAGCAGCGGGCTAGCGGGTAGTTTGAGCACAGATACGCAGTATTTT. Full variable domain (missing parts from reference TRBV5-1 and TRBJ2-3): KAGVTQTPRYLIKTRGQQVTLSCSPISGHRSVSWYQQTPGQGLQFLFEYFSETQRNKGNFPGRFSGRQFSNSRSEMNVSTLELGDSALYLCASSGLAGSLSTDTQYFGPGTRLTVL.

CDR3 DNA: TGCGCCAGCAGCTTGGGACAGGGGGGCGGCTACACCTTC. Protein product: CASSLGQGGGYTF. The chain joins TRBV5-1 to TRBJ1-2, with 9 nucleotides matching TRBD1. The ends lost 0 bases at V and 8 bases at J; junction bases unmatched: 2. There are 13 residues in the CDR3. Germline assignment: CDR1 SGHRS and CDR2 YFSETQ.

The chain links TRBV13 to TRBJ2-7; 9 bases line up with TRBD1. The CDR3 loop spans 15 amino acids. Germline CDR1 is PRHDT and CDR2 is FYEKMQ (reference sequence). V gave up 0 bases and J gave up 1 base; unmatched junction bases: 1. The chain's CDR3 is CASSLGGQGSYEQYF. CDR3 DNA: TGTGCCAGCAGCTTAGGGGGACAGGGTTCCTACGAGCAGTACTTC.